This T cell receptor (beta chain) is drawn from a study of cytomegalovirus exposure and HLA in healthy donors (dated by TCRdb to about 2017). With respect to the entire study: In an earlier analysis of roughly 590 of the donors, under 300 Gb of sequence data and 100 million or so unique TCR beta sequences from roughly 200 million T cells were reported. Of the 300 to 450 genotyped donors, about 80% fell in the genetic ancestry cluster associated with self-reported Caucasian donors. On average, about 200,000 unique TCR beta nucleotide sequences were sequenced per donor among a few hundred genotyped donors of the cohort, with 15% to 20% of those sequences being non-productive. Roughly five DR-DQ haplotypes were treated as single units for association and clustering because of strong linkage in the cohort. A later analysis re-examined previously published TCR beta repertoires from about 670 donors and added high-resolution HLA genotyping to investigate patterns of TCR occurrence. An earlier analysis of several hundred of the donors applied high-throughput TCR beta sequencing to assess whether each TCR beta V gene segment acted as functional or pseudogenic. Every repertoire in the discovery cohort had been generated on one and the same sequencing platform. Along with the roughly 670-subject first cohort, a separate validation cohort of over a hundred different subjects was used. The study combined high-throughput TCR immunosequencing, statistical association of individual TCRs with disease status, and machine learning to predict cytomegalovirus infection status. The later analysis used no new phenotypic data to find candidate immune exposures, relying instead on TCR beta sequences and their occurrence across donors. Donor age, sex, ethnicity and CMV serostatus were compiled together with the repertoire data. In a later genetic analysis, genome-wide SNP genotypes for about 55% of the roughly 670 donors were used, and that subset was treated as a discovery cohort. Around 320 gigabases of sequencing data and 70 million to 100 million unique TCR sequences were included in an early release covering under 650 HLA-typed donors. The study was designed to test whether signatures of past pathogen exposure could be identified by cataloging public T cell receptors. HLA typing included class I and class II loci at four-digit resolution. The number of typed donors differed by locus: roughly 629-640 for A, B, C, DRB1 and DQB1; approximately 520 for DQA1; approximately 610 for DPA1; and about 470 for DPB1. Using immunosequencing, the study profiled T cell repertoires from some 670 subjects and related those repertoires to cytomegalovirus serostatus. Findings and caveats that apply to the study as a whole: A further reported finding was that TCR beta sequences accurately predicted the HLA-A and HLA-B alleles for most subjects in the first cohort. According to a later genetic analysis, donors in an Asian-associated ancestry cluster had fewer N-insertions in productive TCRs than the roughly 700-donor mean. When HLA alleles, especially DR and DQ, strongly co-occurred, attributing TCR associations to individual alleles was difficult. A few of the identified cytomegalovirus-associated TCR beta chains were confirmed in vitro to be specific for cytomegalovirus antigens. According to a later analysis, TCR association rates differed among HLA loci, with DRB1 alleles showing the most associated TCRs and HLA-C alleles showing the fewest. Because counts were too low, more than 15 rarely observed V segments, including chromosome 9 orphons, were left out of the earlier analysis of approximately 580 of the donors. The study listed approximately 150 TCR beta chains as associated with cytomegalovirus. The presence/absence analyses assumed that sequencing depth was roughly uniform across donors, and that assumption may not be true. While some public TCRs were present in many individuals, most TCR sequences turned up only very rarely across donors. Several of the top co-occurrence clusters appeared to be linked to parvovirus B19, influenza, CMV and Epstein-Barr virus, according to a later analysis. In a later analysis, HLA-associated TCR beta chains showed more clonal expansion and lower generation probabilities than non-associated chains that were equally common. In both the original and validation cohorts, the classifier was reported to diagnose cytomegalovirus status with high specificity and sensitivity. Some IMGT-functional V segments, including TRBV6-2 and TRBV6-3, could not be told apart with the 87-base-pair reads, so those segments were excluded. At a false discovery rate of 0.05, a later analysis linked about 16,000 TCR beta sequences to specific HLA alleles. Because HLA typing was missing for some donors at each locus, association tests included only the typed subset. Correlated functional status among segregating V segments might reflect linkage disequilibrium, but an unknown experimental factor could not be ruled out. This cohort had only TCR beta chains sequenced, and the lack of alpha or paired-chain data limited which features could be detected. It was suggested by the authors that the approach could potentially be generalized to other disease states and immunological phenotypes. The sequencing pipeline was judged likely to have produced a cluster of highly shared sequence variants as a technical artifact. For the cohort, immune exposure information was limited to CMV serostatus. Most CMV-associated TCR beta chains appeared to be HLA-restricted in a later analysis, and the HLA associations seemed to be driven largely by CMV exposure. In a later genetic analysis, a missense DCLRE1C variant was associated with V-gene and J-gene trimming of TCR beta chains, and the association was replicated in an independent cohort. In an earlier analysis of a few hundred of the donors, most TCR beta V segments were observed in productive rearrangements about 87% or about 30% of the time, broadly matching IMGT annotations.

In total, about 650 healthy bone marrow donors made up the cohort. All cohort members were sampled while nominally healthy, although unrecorded immune exposures were likely present. The donor was CMV seropositive and belonged to the group of 250 to 300 seropositive cohort members. A peripheral blood sample was provided by each donor, and peripheral blood mononuclear cells were used for TCR beta sequencing. Genomic DNA extraction from the blood cell samples was performed with the Qiagen DNeasy Blood Extraction Kit. Library method: the immunoSEQ multiplex PCR assay. For the multiplex PCR, a mixture combining 60 forward primers for TCR Vbeta segments and 13 reverse primers for TCR Jbeta segments was used. The CDR3 region of rearranged TCR beta genes was amplified from genomic DNA with a multiplex PCR assay. On the Illumina HiSeq System, the amplified TCR beta libraries were sequenced as 87-base-pair reads. In the authors' own workflow: In a later analysis, some 80 million unique TCR beta chains were counted across the 650 to 700 repertoires, and about 9.9 million of these chains were shared by at least two donors. To remove PCR and sequencing errors, raw reads were error-corrected and collapsed into unique sequences using a nearest-neighbor algorithm that merged closely related sequences. Alignment of CDR3 sequences to IMGT reference sequences was used to assign V, D and J gene segments. For a sequence to be retained, at least a six-nucleotide match to both a V gene segment and a J gene segment was required. Rearrangements were classified as productive when the CDR3 lacked stop codons and remained in frame with V and J, and all other rearrangements were classified as non-productive. Following IMGT convention, CDR3 was defined as the stretch from the second conserved V-encoded cysteine up to the conserved J-encoded phenylalanine. The earlier analysis of fewer than 750 of the donors excluded sequences that lacked an unambiguous match to a single V gene segment. An earlier analysis of 587 of the donors classified V segments as functional when productive rearrangements were above 56.7% and as segregating when the standard deviation between donors was above 5%. A statistical classification framework was built to diagnose cytomegalovirus status from the catalog of TCR beta chain sequences. In a later analysis, TCR nucleotide sequences were compared against IMGT/GENE-DB human TR gene sequences so that V and J genes could be assigned. The TCRdist pipeline was used in a later analysis to assign CDR3 sequences and most-parsimonious VDJ recombination scenarios. A later analysis defined each TCR beta chain by its CDR3 amino acid sequence plus V-gene family, and excluded reads lacking a unique V-gene family. As a way to deal with suspected cross-contamination and a sequencing artifact, a later analysis dropped approximately 570 nucleotide sequences that were highly shared and had low generation probability. For each public chain, a later analysis derived a clonal expansion index from normalized ranks of inferred template counts within each repertoire. A later analysis computed generation probabilities with a VDJ recombination model fitted to out-of-frame rearrangements, and checked the results against IGoR. In a later analysis, TCR-TCR, TCR-HLA and TCR-CMV co-occurrence was scored with hypergeometric tests, and a repertoire-size bias correction was applied to TCR pairs. In a later analysis, false discovery rates were estimated by permuting HLA or CMV assignments 20 times. A later analysis grouped co-occurring TCRs with DBSCAN, adding TCRdist sequence similarity when clustering within HLA-allele-positive subsets. Co-occurrence clustering excluded repertoires with fewer than 30,000 or more than 120,000 public chains, plus five with anomalous nucleotide sharing. The table was pulled from immuneACCESS by TCRdb, which kept in-frame rearrangements only. Such tables lose some clones; where checked, under half of the loss comes from unresolved V genes, and the rest has no known cause. From that table come the V and J calls and clone size; the DNA was used to work out D and trimming. This sample is represented by 150,000 to 200,000 clones; over 65% of them were singletons. Of the sample, approximately 4.4% falls within the top ten clones.

This clone was picked up one time. No antigen is known for it. No clone much larger than this one lies a single base away; base qualities are absent. The same CDR3 can be traced to other DNA sequences in this sample. For CDR1 and CDR2, the germline V gene (reference sequence) lists MNHEY and SMNVEV. V sheds 6 bases and J sheds 1 base, leaving 9 bases between their ends. The CDR3 holds 13 amino acids from the cysteine to the phenylalanine. The DNA shown is the 39-base CDR3, in frame from base 1. Sample: PBMCs. This TCR came from a man aged 18 to 30 in good health and CMV-seropositive. The chain was built from TRBV27 and TRBJ1-1; the D gene is not confidently resolved. The CDR3 in this case is CASSLSRNTEAFF. The DNA is TGTGCCAGCAGCCTCTCTCGGAACACTGAAGCTTTCTTT.